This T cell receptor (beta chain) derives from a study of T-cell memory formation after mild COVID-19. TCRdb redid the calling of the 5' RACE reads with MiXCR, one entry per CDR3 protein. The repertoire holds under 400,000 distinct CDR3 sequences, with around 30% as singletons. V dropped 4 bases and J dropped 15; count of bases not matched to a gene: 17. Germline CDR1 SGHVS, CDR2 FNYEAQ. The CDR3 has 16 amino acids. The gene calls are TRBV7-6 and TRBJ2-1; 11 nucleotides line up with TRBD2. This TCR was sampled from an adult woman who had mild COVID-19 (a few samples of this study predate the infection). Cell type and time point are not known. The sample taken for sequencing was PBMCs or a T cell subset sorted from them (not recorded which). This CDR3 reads CASSSATGLAELAGFF. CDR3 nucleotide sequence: TGTGCCAGCAGCTCCGCAACGGGACTAGCGGAGTTAGCGGGGTTCTTC.